The clone carrying this T cell receptor beta chain has only a few counts. This sample was taken from a study of cytomegalovirus exposure and HLA in healthy donors. Trimming stripped 2 bases from V and 2 bases from J, with 10 bases between. CDR1 SEHNR and CDR2 FQNEAQ come from the germline V gene (reference sequence). The CDR3 has 15 residues. Both 60 Vbeta primers and 13 Jbeta primers went into the PCR. TCRdb keeps only in-frame clones here, not all; method: immunoSEQ multiplex PCR. This sample yields 65,000 to 85,000 clones, of which roughly 76% are seen a single time; about an eighth belongs to the top ten.

The sequencing input was PBMCs. The receptor's source is a male donor in good health and CMV-seropositive. This rearrangement joins TRBV7-9 to TRBJ2-1; tentatively, D is TRBD2 (6 bases). CDR3 coding DNA: TGTGCCAGCAGCTTAATAAGGAGGGCCTACAATGAGCAGTTCTTC. Translation: CASSLIRRAYNEQFF.